A single sample gave rise to the 32 T cell receptor beta chains below, sequenced in a study of response to subunit inactivated influenza vaccine. MiXCR was run by TCRdb on the RT-PCR reads, yielding one entry per CDR3 protein. The repertoire holds approximately 570,000 distinct CDR3 sequences, less than 8% seen once, with 10% to 15% in the top ten. The input for sequencing was PBMCs from blood, taken around 25 months after vaccination. Receptors were obtained from a man aged 45-69 years who received an inactivated influenza vaccine.

This clonotype occurred a few times. The CDR3 reads CASSPGWAVGYTF. The CDR3 nucleotides are TGTGCCAGCAGCCCCGGGTGGGCTGTGGGCTACACCTTC. This rearrangement joins TRBV7-9 to TRBJ1-2; D gene uncertain. V shed 5 bases and J shed 8 bases, with 15 bases lying between them. The CDR3 is 13 amino acids. Germline V gives CDR1 SEHNR, CDR2 FQNEAQ (reference sequence).

V gene TRBV6-5 combines with J gene TRBJ2-3; no reliable D call. This CDR3 is built from 16 residues. Trimming removed 1 base from V and 2 bases from J, with 13 bases in between. Germline CDR1 is MNHEY and CDR2 is SVGAGI. The CDR3 protein is CASSYFNTAYTDTQYF. Written as DNA, the CDR3 is TGTGCCAGCAGTTACTTTAATACAGCGTACACAGATACGCAGTATTTT.

Many counts were recorded for this clonotype. V usage is TRBV5-1 and J usage is TRBJ2-2; TRBD2 is a possible D gene (5 bases). Looked up from germline, CDR1 is SGHRS and CDR2 is YFSETQ. With 2 bases removed from V and 7 bases from J, the gap between germline ends came to 12 bases. This CDR3 region has 14 residues. CDR3 bases: TGCGCCAGCAGCTTTTCCCCGGGGTTCGGGGAGCTGTTTTTT. It is translated as CASSFSPGFGELFF.

This clonotype has a handful of counts. J is TRBJ2-1 and V is TRBV23-1; D is unresolved. TRBV23-1 is filed as an ORF, its function uncertain. Deletions cut 4 bases from V and 0 bases from J, with 13 bases between. The CDR3 consists of 16 residues. The CDR3 spells CASSRPRASSYNEQFF. CDR3 in DNA: TGCGCCAGCAGTCGACCCCGGGCCAGCTCCTACAATGAGCAGTTCTTC.

The chain has TRBV30 and TRBJ1-2; D not resolved. Trimming left V 0 bases short and J 5 bases short, with 7 bases between. Germline values: CDR1 GTSNPN, CDR2 SVGIG (reference sequence). The CDR3 spans 12 residues. The CDR3 reads CAWSVWQYGYTF. The CDR3 DNA reads as TGTGCCTGGAGTGTATGGCAGTATGGCTACACCTTC.

This clonotype was observed a few times. The chain combines TRBV4-2 with TRBJ2-5; TRBD1 is a possible D gene (5 bases). V lost 0 bases, J lost 5 bases, and 13 bases lay in between. The germline CDR1 and CDR2 sequences are LGHNA and YNFKEQ. The CDR3 is made up of 15 amino acids. CDR3 sequence reads: CASSQEGWGWETQYF. The CDR3 nucleotides are TGTGCCAGCAGCCAAGAAGGGTGGGGCTGGGAGACCCAGTACTTC.

This clonotype occurred a few times. The chain is built from TRBV6-1 and TRBJ1-6; tentative D call: TRBD1 (6 bases). CDR3 length: 15 residues. Trimming stripped 6 bases from V and 10 bases from J, with 19 bases between. Germline CDR1 reads MNHNS; CDR2 reads SASEGT. In DNA, the CDR3 is TGTGCCAGCAGGCCCTTGACAGGAGCTTCCTCACCCCTCCACTTT. Encoded protein: CASRPLTGASSPLHF.

This rearrangement joins TRBV5-1 to TRBJ2-5, with 7 bases aligning to TRBD2. The CDR3 is 14 residues long. Germline CDR1 is SGHRS and CDR2 is YFSETQ. With 6 bases clipped from V and 2 bases from J, the junction kept 7 bases outside the gene matches. This chain's CDR3 is CASTLASGQETQYF. In DNA, the CDR3 is TGCGCCAGCACCCTGGCTAGCGGACAAGAGACCCAGTACTTC.

This clonotype was observed many times. The chain employs TRBV7-2 and TRBJ1-2; tentatively, D is TRBD1 (5 bases). Germline V gene lookup returns CDR1 SGHTA and CDR2 FQGNSA. Trimming removed 0 bases at V and 2 bases at J, with 10 bases between. The CDR3 loop spans 15 amino acids. DNA for the CDR3: TGTGCCAGCAGCTTAGCATCCAGGGTGAACTATGGCTACACCTTC. Protein sequence: CASSLASRVNYGYTF.

V and J are TRBV20-1 and TRBJ2-1, with a weak D call TRBD2 (5 bases). Per the germline V gene, CDR1 is DFQATT and CDR2 is SNEGSKA (reference sequence). The V and J ends lost 1 base and 2 bases respectively, with 15 bases between them. The CDR3 runs to 16 residues. In nucleotides, the CDR3 is TGCAGTGCTAGAGCCTCTGGGTTCGGGACCTACAATGAGCAGTTCTTC. This encodes CSARASGFGTYNEQFF.

This clonotype was recorded many times. DNA of the CDR3: TGTGCCAGCACCCCGGGACAGTACTATGGCTACACCTTC. Its protein is CASTPGQYYGYTF. This chain links TRBV19 with TRBJ1-2, with 7 bases that match TRBD1. The germline CDR1 and CDR2 sequences are LNHDA and SQIVND (reference sequence). The CDR3 contains 13 residues. Trimming removed 9 bases from V and 3 bases from J; junction bases left unmatched: 7.

The CDR3 sequence: CASSSGTMMDGELFF. In DNA form, the CDR3 reads TGTGCCAGCAGCTCCGGGACAATGATGGACGGGGAGCTGTTTTTT. The rearrangement uses TRBV4-2 and TRBJ2-2; a weak D match, TRBD1 (6 bases). V lost 5 bases and J lost 7, with 17 bases in between. Per the germline V gene, CDR1 is LGHNA and CDR2 is YNFKEQ. This CDR3 is 15 amino acids long.

This chain joins TRBV11-2 and TRBJ1-5; no clear D. V lost 5 bases, J lost 0 bases, and 20 bases lay in between. This CDR3 has 18 amino acids. The V gene's germline CDR1 is SGHAT and CDR2 FQNNGV. CDR3 DNA sequence: TGTGCCAGCAGCCTCCACCCGGGGAGGCCCTATAGCAATCAGCCCCAGCATTTT. Protein product: CASSLHPGRPYSNQPQHF. The whole variable domain, filled in from reference TRBV11-2 and TRBJ1-5, reads EAGVAQSPRYKIIEKRQSVAFWCNPISGHATLYWYQQILGQGPKLLIQFQNNGVVDDSQLPKDRFSAERLKGVDSTLKIQPAKLEDSAVYLCASSLHPGRPYSNQPQHFGDGTRLSIL.

This clonotype showed up just a few times. The V and J genes are TRBV7-1 and TRBJ2-5; 8 bases map to TRBD2. TRBV7-1 is an open reading frame, and its role is uncertain. CDR3 size: 16 residues. The V gene end was trimmed by 5 bases and the J gene end by 2 bases; junction bases not matched to a gene: 10. CDR3: CASSPRETSAQETQYF. DNA of the CDR3: TGTGCCAGCAGCCCTAGGGAGACTAGCGCGCAAGAGACCCAGTACTTC.

This clonotype occurred a few times. The V gene is TRBV20-1, the J gene TRBJ2-7; perhaps TRBD1 as D (6 bases). CDR1 is DFQATT, CDR2 SNEGSKA, per germline (reference sequence). The V end was cut by 5 bases, the J end by 0 bases, with 14 bases between. The CDR3 consists of 14 residues. CDR3 protein: CSAQDRIDSYEQYF. DNA of the CDR3: TGCAGTGCTCAGGACAGAATAGACTCCTACGAGCAGTACTTC.

The CDR3 spells CASSQQAKNTEAFF. The CDR3 bases are TGTGCCAGCAGCCAACAGGCTAAGAACACTGAAGCTTTCTTT. The V call is TRBV7-3, the J call TRBJ1-1, with D possibly being TRBD1 (5 bases). Looked up from germline, CDR1 is SGHTA and CDR2 is FQGTGA. CDR3 length: 14 residues. Trimming took off 5 bases at V and 1 base at J, with 11 bases between the two ends.

The CDR3 reads CASSLQGTAKNIQYF. As DNA, the CDR3 is TGTGCCAGCAGCTTACAGGGTACTGCCAAAAACATTCAGTACTTC. The chain is built from TRBV3-1 and TRBJ2-4, with D maybe TRBD1 (6 bases). The CDR3 runs 15 residues. V lost 5 bases and J 1 base, leaving 12 bases between the germline ends. CDR1 and CDR2 (germline): LGHDT, YNNKEL (reference sequence).

The chain carries TRBV29-1 and TRBJ2-3; 15 bases are shared with TRBD2. V trimming: 6 bases; J trimming: 5 bases; junction bases outside the gene matches: 6. Germline V gene data show CDR1 as SQVTM and CDR2 as ANQGSEA. This CDR3 spans 15 amino acids. The CDR3 loop reads CSVMPGLAGGDTQYF. CDR3 bases: TGCAGCGTCATGCCGGGACTAGCGGGAGGAGATACGCAGTATTTT.

The rearrangement joins TRBV27 to TRBJ2-7, with D possibly being TRBD2 (5 bases). V lost 5 bases, J lost 3 bases, and 17 bases lay in between. Germline V CDR1 and CDR2: MNHEY, SMNVEV (reference sequence). This CDR3 contains 15 residues. The DNA of the CDR3 is TGTGCCAGCAGTCCCTCCCCCCCGGGATACTACGAGCAGTACTTC. This codes for CASSPSPPGYYEQYF.

This clonotype was recorded many times. V and J are TRBV3-1 and TRBJ1-2, with no clear D. CDR1 LGHDT and CDR2 YNNKEL come from the germline V gene (reference sequence). The CDR3 sequence is 13 residues long. Between the trimmed V and J ends, which lost 4 bases and 3 bases, there was a span of 9 bases. CDR3 residues: CASSRAMDYGYTF. The CDR3 nucleotides read TGTGCCAGCAGCCGCGCCATGGACTATGGCTACACCTTC.

The V gene is TRBV21-1, the J gene TRBJ1-1; the table's D call, TRBD1, has no DNA check behind it. TRBV21-1 is marked as a pseudogene. This CDR3 contains 16 residues. The CDR3 loop reads CASSTRDRGINTEAFF. In DNA, the CDR3 is TGTGCCAGCAGCACCCGGGACAGGGGGATTAACACTGAAGCTTTCTTT.

This clonotype was seen many times. The chain carries TRBV29-1 and TRBJ2-3, with 8 bases identical to TRBD2. Trimming at V came to 4 bases and at J to 7 bases, leaving 4 bases not matched to a gene. The CDR3 sequence is 12 residues long. CDR1 is SQVTM and CDR2 is ANQGSEA in the germline V gene. CDR3 loop: CSVAGGAYTQYF. In DNA form, the CDR3 reads TGCAGCGTTGCCGGGGGGGCCTATACGCAGTATTTT.

The chain carries TRBV5-6 and TRBJ2-1; 8 bases are a match to TRBD2. Trimming at V came to 2 bases and at J to 6 bases, leaving 10 bases not matched to a gene. The CDR3 totals 16 residues. Germline CDR1 is SGHDT and CDR2 is YYEEEE. CDR3 loop: CASSFGSGSSSNEQFF. The CDR3 DNA is TGTGCCAGCAGCTTTGGGAGCGGGAGTAGTAGCAATGAGCAGTTCTTC.

This clonotype has at least ten counts. This sequence joins TRBV12-3 or TRBV12-4 and TRBJ2-2; the D is unclear. The length of the CDR3 is 13 residues. V lost 5 bases and J 1 base, leaving 5 bases between the germline ends. The CDR3 DNA reads as TGTGCCAGCAGTCTCAGGAACACCGGGGAGCTGTTTTTT. It specifies CASSLRNTGELFF.

This clonotype was seen a handful of times. The rearrangement uses TRBV5-1 and TRBJ2-7, with 11 bases fitting TRBD1. The CDR3 spans 12 residues. Germline trimming cut 4 bases from V and 9 bases from J; bases unmatched to any gene: 3. The germline V gene has CDR1 SGHRS and CDR2 YFSETQ. The CDR3 nucleotides are TGCGCCAGCAGCCCGGACAGGGGGCTGCAGTACTTC. Translated, it gives CASSPDRGLQYF.

This clonotype has a handful of counts. V and J are TRBV6-1 and TRBJ1-5, with D hard to call. This CDR3 region has 15 residues. Per germline, CDR1 MNHNS and CDR2 SASEGT. Trimming took 0 bases from V and 1 from J, leaving 7 bases between them. The CDR3 reads CASSEAGLSNQPQHF. DNA for the CDR3: TGTGCCAGCAGTGAAGCAGGGTTAAGCAATCAGCCCCAGCATTTT.

This clonotype was picked up many times. The CDR3 DNA reads as TGTGCCAGCAGCCCCAGGGCGTCGGATGGCTACACCTTC. It codes for CASSPRASDGYTF. The chain combines TRBV7-9 with TRBJ1-2; a possible D gene is TRBD1 (5 bases). This CDR3 contains 13 residues. Trimming stripped 5 bases from V and 6 bases from J, with 13 bases between. CDR1 and CDR2 (germline): SEHNR, FQNEAQ (reference sequence).

There are many counts of this clonotype. The V call is TRBV5-1, the J call TRBJ1-6; perhaps TRBD1 as D (5 bases). The CDR3 loop spans 16 amino acids. In germline, CDR1 is SGHRS, CDR2 YFSETQ. Trimming removed 5 bases from V and 0 bases from J, with 12 bases in between. Here the CDR3 reads CASRGTGSSYNSPLHF. In nucleotides, the CDR3 is TGCGCCAGCAGAGGAACAGGTAGCTCCTATAATTCACCCCTCCACTTT.

This clonotype showed up many times. The chain links TRBV5-1 to TRBJ2-2, with D unclear. CDR3 length: 18 amino acids. The germline V and J ends were trimmed by 4 bases and 0 bases, with 19 bases remaining between them. Germline V gene lookup returns CDR1 SGHRS and CDR2 YFSETQ. The CDR3 loop is CASSLGMQGQANTGELFF. The CDR3 DNA follows: TGCGCCAGCAGCCTGGGCATGCAAGGCCAGGCGAACACCGGGGAGCTGTTTTTT.

The rearrangement links TRBV5-1 to TRBJ2-3; 8 bases map to TRBD2. V lost 7 bases to trimming and J lost 1 base; unmatched junction nucleotides: 17. The CDR3 extends over 18 amino acids. Per the germline V gene, CDR1 is SGHRS and CDR2 is YFSETQ. The CDR3 DNA reads as TGCGCCAGCGGTCCACCCTCGCGGGGGGCAGGGCGCACAGATACGCAGTATTTT. This gives the protein CASGPPSRGAGRTDTQYF.

This clonotype was detected only a few times. The rearrangement joins TRBV5-6 to TRBJ2-1; no clear D gene. The V and J ends lost 1 base and 12 bases respectively, with 11 bases between them. CDR3 length equals 12 residues. Germline CDR1 and CDR2: SGHDT and YYEEEE. Here the CDR3 reads CASSLTLTTQFF. CDR3 coding DNA: TGTGCCAGCAGCTTGACTCTGACAACGCAGTTCTTC. Drawing the rest from reference TRBV5-6 and TRBJ2-1, the complete variable domain is DAGVTQSPTHLIKTRGQQVTLRCSPKSGHDTVSWYQQALGQGPQFIFQYYEEEERQRGNFPDRFSGHQFPNYSSELNVNALLLGDSALYLCASSLTLTTQFFGPGTRLTVL.

V usage is TRBV7-2 and J usage is TRBJ2-5; D unresolved. V gave up 2 bases and J gave up 4 bases, with 14 bases separating them. The germline V gene encodes CDR1 SGHTA and CDR2 FQGNSA. CDR3 length: 15 amino acids. The DNA for the CDR3 is TGTGCCAGCAGCTTATTAACATGGGGTTCAGAGACCCAGTACTTC. This codes for CASSLLTWGSETQYF.